The clone carrying this T cell receptor beta chain was seen more than once but under ten times. The antigen remains unidentified. The sample is drawn from a study of shared clonotypes between healthy human individuals. Study observations and caveats: The small donor group covered limited genetic and exposure diversity. A handful of donors showed sharing of approximately 5% of naive CD4 clonotypes.

Donors had no recently reported acute infections or vaccinations and were HIV-negative. The V gene lost 0 bases and the J gene lost 7 bases, with 13 bases spanning the gap. The germline gives CDR1 MGHRA, CDR2 YSYEKL. The CDR3 is made up of 15 amino acids. The sorted-subset replicate PCRs were given about 200 ng DNA, which is approximately 30,000 T cell genomes. Profiled with immunoSEQ multiplex PCR; TCRdb holds only in-frame clones, not every one. The sample includes about 2.4 million clones, over 85% of them seen just once. This receptor was obtained from a man in his late teens or twenties in good health. Some clones in this sample may be carry-over from other donors' samples. The gene calls are TRBV4-1 and TRBJ1-5; the D is unclear. The sequenced material came from naive CD4+ T cells from PBMCs. Regarding subset: CD45RA+ positively selected. In nucleotides, the CDR3 is TGCGCCAGCAGCCAAGATTGGTCTGGAAACCAGCCCCAGCATTTT. Amino acids: CASSQDWSGNQPQHF.